The next 21 T cell receptor beta chains were all read from a single sample in a study of shared clonotypes between healthy human individuals. The method was immunoSEQ multiplex PCR; TCRdb's version includes in-frame clones alone and lacks a portion of them. The data contain 600,000 to 800,000 clones, 55% to 75% of them seen just once; the ten biggest clones take up about 1.7%. The sample comprised memory CD4+ T cells sorted from blood. Subset described: CD45RA-negative fraction. The source of these receptors is a woman aged 25 to 45 in good health.

V and J are TRBV5-5 and TRBJ2-7; the D gene could be TRBD1 or TRBD2 (5 bases each). V dropped 5 bases and J dropped 1 base, with 13 bases sitting between them. The CDR3 has 14 residues. Germline CDR1 SGHKS, CDR2 YYEKEE (reference sequence). In DNA form, the CDR3 reads TGTGCCAGCAGAAGCCCGGGACGATCCTACGAGCAGTACTTC. This encodes CASRSPGRSYEQYF.

The rearrangement joins TRBV28 to TRBJ2-3; TRBD2 aligns across 11 bases. The J segment lost 6 bases and the V segment lost 2 bases, leaving 4 bases of the junction unmatched. Per the germline V gene, CDR1 is MDHEN and CDR2 is SYDVKM. CDR3 length: 15 amino acids. The CDR3 DNA reads TGTGCCAGCAGTTTAACTAGCGGGGGTCAGGATACGCAGTATTTT. This sequence encodes CASSLTSGGQDTQYF.

The chain uses TRBV11-2 and TRBJ1-2; D perhaps matches TRBD1 (6 bases). V was trimmed by 4 bases and J by 0 bases, leaving 9 bases between them. CDR1 and CDR2 from the germline V gene are SGHAT and FQNNGV. The CDR3 length is 14 residues. CDR3 coding DNA: TGTGCCAGCAGCTACCGGACAGCTAACTATGGCTACACCTTC. It is translated as CASSYRTANYGYTF.

The chain recombines TRBV28 with TRBJ2-7, with 9 bases that match TRBD1. The trim removed 5 bases at V and 5 bases at J, leaving 16 bases unmatched. Germline V CDR1 and CDR2: MDHEN, SYDVKM. CDR3 size: 17 residues. Here the CDR3 DNA reads TGTGCCAGCAGTACCACCCCCGGGACAGGGTTTGTCGACGAGCAGTACTTC. Encoded protein: CASSTTPGTGFVDEQYF.

This chain links TRBV11-3 with TRBJ1-1; no definite D call. The CDR3 is 15 residues long. CDR1 is SGHNT and CDR2 is YENEEA in the germline V gene. V shed 1 base and J shed 2 bases, with 11 bases lying between them. CDR3 loop: CASSLAGIENTEAFF. The CDR3 DNA follows: TGTGCCAGCAGCTTAGCCGGGATCGAAAACACTGAAGCTTTCTTT.

The chain combines TRBV2 with TRBJ1-5; D is perhaps TRBD1 (6 bases). The CDR3 is made up of 14 amino acids. V lost 4 bases to trimming and J lost 2 bases, with 9 bases between them. Germline V gene lookup returns CDR1 SNHLY and CDR2 FYNNEI. The CDR3 loop is CASSVRTGNQPQHF. CDR3 in DNA: TGTGCCAGCAGTGTAAGGACAGGCAATCAGCCCCAGCATTTT.

J is TRBJ2-1 and V is TRBV6-4, with D perhaps matching TRBD2 (6 bases). V lost 7 bases and J 6 bases, leaving 16 bases between the germline ends. Germline V gene sequence: CDR1 MRHNA, CDR2 SNTAGT. The CDR3 spans 14 residues. The CDR3 DNA is TGTGCCAGCAAATCCGGGAGTAAATCCAATGAGCAGTTCTTC. Residues: CASKSGSKSNEQFF.

The table lists this clone with a few counts. The rearrangement joins TRBV11-1 to TRBJ2-3; possibly TRBD1 for D (6 bases). V was trimmed by 2 bases and J by 0 bases, leaving 12 bases between them. CDR3 size: 16 residues. Germline V gene lookup returns CDR1 SGHAT and CDR2 FQDESV (reference sequence). The CDR3: CASSLTGTTSTDTQYF. CDR3 coding DNA: TGTGCCAGCAGCTTAACCGGGACAACTAGCACAGATACGCAGTATTTT.

The chain carries TRBV5-1 and TRBJ2-7, with D perhaps matching TRBD1 (5 bases). The CDR3 extends over 15 amino acids. V lost 5 bases and J lost 0, with 15 bases in between. The V gene's germline CDR1 is SGHRS and CDR2 YFSETQ. The CDR3 protein is CASSSATGFSYEQYF. The CDR3 DNA reads as TGCGCCAGCAGTTCAGCAACAGGTTTCTCCTACGAGCAGTACTTC.

This chain connects TRBV7-8 to TRBJ2-3; D is perhaps TRBD1 or TRBD2 (5 bases each). CDR3 size: 15 residues. Germline V gene sequence: CDR1 SGHVS, CDR2 FQNEAQ. The V end was cut by 2 bases, the J end by 1 base, with 10 bases between. Here the CDR3 reads CASSLHEGRTDTQYF. The CDR3 DNA is TGTGCCAGCAGCTTACACGAGGGACGCACAGATACGCAGTATTTT.

This clone was picked up one time. V gene TRBV4-1 combines with J gene TRBJ2-5; D ambiguous. Germline assignment: CDR1 MGHRA and CDR2 YSYEKL. The length of the CDR3 is 15 residues. Trimming removed 0 bases at V and 7 bases at J, with 15 bases between. The CDR3 coding sequence is TGCGCCAGCAGCCAAGATTTCCCCTGGCCGCGGACCCAGTACTTC. Translation: CASSQDFPWPRTQYF.

This clone appeared a few times. The rearrangement joins TRBV28 to TRBJ1-2; D call uncertain. From germline, CDR1 is MDHEN and CDR2 SYDVKM. CDR3 size: 14 residues. V shed 9 bases and J shed 0 bases, with 14 bases lying between them. The chain's CDR3 is CASVRPSANYGYTF. CDR3 in DNA: TGTGCCAGTGTCCGACCCTCAGCTAACTATGGCTACACCTTC.

This clone was seen a single time. This chain connects TRBV5-1 to TRBJ2-1; D unclear. V shed 0 bases and J shed 4 bases, with 11 bases lying between them. The CDR3 totals 15 residues. Germline V lookup: CDR1 SGHRS, CDR2 YFSETQ. The chain's CDR3 is CASSLGTPKYNEQFF. In nucleotides, the CDR3 is TGCGCCAGCAGCTTGGGTACTCCGAAATACAATGAGCAGTTCTTC.

V gene TRBV5-1 combines with J gene TRBJ2-1, with TRBD2 matching over 8 bases. The germline V gene encodes CDR1 SGHRS and CDR2 YFSETQ. This CDR3 spans 13 amino acids. Trimming cost V 4 bases and J 6 bases; bases outside gene matches: 3. In nucleotides, the CDR3 is TGCGCCAGCAGCGCTAGCGGGTCCAATGAGCAGTTCTTC. Encoded protein: CASSASGSNEQFF.

This sequence joins TRBV6-1 and TRBJ1-2; 8 bases fit TRBD1. Germline CDR1 MNHNS, CDR2 SASEGT. This CDR3 comprises 20 residues. V dropped 1 base and J dropped 0; count of bases not matched to a gene: 16. CDR3 nucleotides: TGTGCCAGCAGTGAAGTCCGTGGGGACAGGCGAGGGAAAGCTAACTATGGCTACACCTTC. It specifies CASSEVRGDRRGKANYGYTF.

The chain recombines TRBV18 with TRBJ2-7, with 7 bases identical to TRBD1. This CDR3 spans 17 amino acids. Germline values: CDR1 KGHSH, CDR2 LQKENI. Trimming removed 0 bases from V and 2 bases from J; junction bases left unmatched: 10. The CDR3 bases are TGTGCCAGCTCACCACCTACCGGTGTAGGGGGCCCCTACGAGCAGTACTTC. Encoded protein: CASSPPTGVGGPYEQYF.

This clone was observed a handful of times. The V call is TRBV14, the J call TRBJ1-1; D not resolved. The CDR3 contains 14 residues. In germline, CDR1 is SGHDN, CDR2 FVKESK. V shed 4 bases and J shed 0 bases, with 9 bases lying between them. This CDR3 is CASSPPKLNTEAFF. In DNA, the CDR3 is TGTGCCAGCAGCCCCCCTAAATTGAACACTGAAGCTTTCTTT.

V and J are TRBV2 and TRBJ2-2; D remains ambiguous. Looked up from germline, CDR1 is SNHLY and CDR2 is FYNNEI. The CDR3 extends over 13 amino acids. V lost 8 bases and J lost 1, with 8 bases in between. CDR3 amino acids: CASRVQNTGELFF. In DNA form, the CDR3 reads TGTGCCAGCCGAGTTCAGAACACCGGGGAGCTGTTTTTT.

The V call is TRBV5-6, the J call TRBJ2-7; D ambiguous. Germline CDR1 is SGHDT and CDR2 is YYEEEE. Trimming shortened V by 4 bases and J by 4 bases, and 18 bases separated the two germline ends. This CDR3 comprises 15 residues. CDR3 region: CASSPSGRPPYEQYF. CDR3 in DNA: TGTGCCAGCAGCCCCTCTGGCAGACCTCCATACGAGCAGTACTTC. Looking up the rest from reference TRBV5-6 and TRBJ2-7 gives the full variable domain: DAGVTQSPTHLIKTRGQQVTLRCSPKSGHDTVSWYQQALGQGPQFIFQYYEEEERQRGNFPDRFSGHQFPNYSSELNVNALLLGDSALYLCASSPSGRPPYEQYFGPGTRLTVT.

CDR3 nucleotide sequence: TGTGCCAGCAGTGATCTAGCGGGAGGGCGCGATACGCAGTATTTT. Encoded protein: CASSDLAGGRDTQYF. This sequence joins TRBV6-1 and TRBJ2-3, with TRBD2 matching 12 bases. This CDR3 contains 15 residues. V shed 3 bases, J shed 6 bases, and the junction held 4 bases outside the gene matches. CDR1 is MNHNS and CDR2 is SASEGT in the germline V gene.

This chain uses TRBV28 with TRBJ2-5; 8 bases are shared with TRBD1. CDR1 is MDHEN, CDR2 SYDVKM, per germline. Trimming at V came to 3 bases and at J to 4 bases, leaving 10 bases not matched to a gene. The CDR3 length is 16 residues. The CDR3 DNA is TGTGCCAGCAGTTTCCACGTCCAGGGGGCTGGAGAGACCCAGTACTTC. This codes for CASSFHVQGAGETQYF.